This T cell receptor (beta chain) derives from a study of beta chain features in type 1 diabetes (dated by TCRdb to 2017 to 2018). Broadly, across the study: Patients and healthy donors did not differ in mean age, gender distribution, total cell number or subset yield. A total of roughly 100 million sorted cells were examined across all samples, and RNA yield correlated strongly with the number of cells per subset. The study compared the TCRB repertoires of sorted circulating CD4+ T cell subsets in recently diagnosed type 1 diabetes patients with those in matched healthy donors. Regulatory and stem cell-like memory subsets were obtained from only 8 patients and about 8 healthy donors, while naive and central memory subsets were obtained from all 30 or so donors.

This clone appeared a few times. Its antigen target is currently unknown. The record has no base qualities; no much larger clone is one base away. Each donor gave one peripheral blood draw, approximately 0.11 L on average, collected into heparinised tubes. A BD FACSAria II and a panel including CD45RO, CCR7, CD25, CD127, CD95 and CD27 were used to sort naive, central memory, regulatory and stem cell-like memory CD4+ T cells. A purity above 98% was achieved for all sorted populations. PBMCs were isolated immediately by Lymphoprep density gradient centrifugation and stained directly without culture. So that batch effects would be minimized, each experiment stained and sorted samples in pairs, pairing one healthy donor with one patient. The CDR3 holds 15 amino acids from the cysteine to the phenylalanine. The retained sequence is limited to the CDR3, 45 bases, with the frame set at the first base. CDR1 and CDR2 are drawn from the germline V gene: SGHAT, FQNNGV. V has 7 bases trimmed and J has 4 bases trimmed; junction bases matching no gene number 8.

The research as a whole found: Because cDNA was sequenced instead of genomic DNA, highly expressing activated cells could be over-represented, though the groups showed no difference in activation or CD3 levels. In all four CD4+ subsets, TCRB CDR3 length was moderately but significantly shorter in type 1 diabetes patients. PCR might favor shorter templates, but patient and control samples were amplified and corrected together, so any skew would affect both groups equally. Only small numbers of individuals were included in the HLA sub-analyses, which left unresolved whether HLA type had any influence on TCRB rearrangement. At VDJ recombination sites, patients with type 1 diabetes made fewer insertions and deleted more nucleotides, a pattern implying thymic rearrangement abnormalities. Naive, central memory and regulatory TCRB repertoires appeared to be more similar among patients than among healthy donors.

The High Capacity cDNA Reverse Transcription Kit was used to reverse transcribe all of the isolated RNA, meaning that expressed TCRB transcripts were what got sequenced. Naive, central memory and regulatory T cell samples underwent deep immunoSEQ sequencing, averaging about 3.5 million total reads per sample. After sorted cells were lysed in RLT buffer, RNA was extracted with DNase-treated RNeasy Micro or Mini kits, with the choice depending on cell number. To prevent cross-contamination, every cell subset was processed on its own, while patient and healthy donor samples were processed together. Using the immunoSEQ multiplex PCR, TCRB sequences were amplified from cDNA into 87-bp fragments spanning the CDR3 region. The amplicons were sequenced using the Illumina HiSeq platform. The authors processed their data as follows. PCR bias was corrected computationally using synthetic template baselines, and reads within Hamming distance 2 were collapsed, with unmergeable singletons discarded. Reads were aligned against IMGT to assign V, D and J genes, CDR3 length and insertions or deletions at six rearrangement sites. Within each subset, clonotype counts were normalized to sorted cell number, and only after that were true diversity and Gini coefficients computed with the tcR R package. The overlap coefficient, calculated on TCRB nucleotide sequences, was used to measure repertoire sharing. Out-of-frame TCRB sequences from naive cells were analyzed to stand in for the pre-selection repertoire. Imported from immuneACCESS, the table was reduced by TCRdb to in-frame sequences with V and J called. These copies leave out some clones; in studies compared against another copy, an unresolved V gene accounts for under half, and the cause of the remainder is not known. V, J and clone size were drawn from that table, and D and trimming were deduced from the DNA. Across this sample there are hundreds of thousands of clones, with over 11% seen only once. Just under 0.04% of the sample goes to the ten largest clones.

The sequenced sample consisted of naive CD4+ T cells from blood. This sample's cell subset or site label indicates: true naive CD4+ T cells. The TCR comes from a man aged 18 to 29 with type 1 diabetes. The chain is assembled from TRBV11-2 and TRBJ2-1, with 9 bases aligning to TRBD2. CDR3 reads: CASTLAGSGYNEQFF. The nucleotide sequence is given as TGTGCCAGCACCCTAGCGGGATCTGGATACAATGAGCAGTTCTTC. The full variable domain, completed from the reference TRBV11-2 and TRBJ2-1 proteins outside the CDR3, reads EAGVAQSPRYKIIEKRQSVAFWCNPISGHATLYWYQQILGQGPKLLIQFQNNGVVDDSQLPKDRFSAERLKGVDSTLKIQPAKLEDSAVYLCASTLAGSGYNEQFFGPGTRLTVL.